The text below deals with one TCR beta chain. This record belongs to a study of blood T cell repertoires in COVID-19. Germline CDR1 SGHVS, CDR2 FQNEAQ. The CDR3 has 14 amino acids. The V gene lost 1 base and the J gene lost 1 base, with 7 bases spanning the gap. The assay was immunoSEQ multiplex PCR, and TCRdb's table has in-frame clones only and misses some. The repertoire holds tens of thousands of clones, with roughly 82% as singletons. This sequence was found in a woman in her sixties or seventies with acute or convalescent COVID-19. Material: peripheral blood. The chain recombines TRBV7-8 with TRBJ1-1; D gene ambiguous. The CDR3 DNA is TGTGCCAGCAGCTTAGTCTCAGGGAACACTGAAGCTTTCTTT. It encodes CASSLVSGNTEAFF.